The 4 T cell receptor beta chains below come from one sample, sequenced in a study of cytotoxic CD8 clonotypes in ibrutinib-treated CLL. The table came from immunoSEQ multiplex PCR; TCRdb's copy has only in-frame clones and leaves some out. The sample contains over 110,000 clones, 80% to 95% of which appear only once. Sequences were derived from PBMCs, sampled after 12 months of ibrutinib treatment. The receptors derive from a human donor with chronic lymphocytic leukemia.

CDR3 nucleotides: TGTGCCAGCAGCTTAGTCCTAGCGGAATACAATGAGCAGTTCTTC. Translated, it gives CASSLVLAEYNEQFF. The chain couples TRBV7-9 to TRBJ2-1; 7 nucleotides line up with TRBD2. From germline, CDR1 is SEHNR and CDR2 FQNEAQ (reference sequence). This CDR3 has 15 amino acids. V lost 1 base to trimming and J lost 4 bases; unmatched junction nucleotides: 4.

The rearrangement uses TRBV29-1 and TRBJ1-1; tentatively, D is TRBD1 (6 bases). Germline V lookup: CDR1 SQVTM, CDR2 ANQGSEA. V was trimmed by 7 bases and J by 2 bases, leaving 11 bases between them. The CDR3 contains 12 residues. DNA for the CDR3: TGCAGCGCGGGACAAATTAACACTGAAGCTTTCTTT. Amino acid sequence: CSAGQINTEAFF.

The chain combines TRBV7-9 with TRBJ1-4, with 7 bases matching TRBD1. The CDR3 spans 15 residues. J was trimmed by 3 bases and V by 5 bases; bases with no gene match: 6. Germline V lookup: CDR1 SEHNR, CDR2 FQNEAQ (reference sequence). The CDR3 loop reads CASSLRQGANEKLFF. CDR3 DNA: TGTGCCAGCAGCCTCCGACAGGGAGCTAATGAAAAACTGTTTTTT.

This chain uses TRBV28 with TRBJ2-7; D is undetermined. The V gene's germline CDR1 is MDHEN and CDR2 SYDVKM. Trimming left V 2 bases short and J 2 bases short, with 13 bases between. The CDR3 totals 15 residues. CDR3 sequence reads: CASSLIGQATYEQYF. CDR3 bases: TGTGCCAGCAGTTTAATAGGCCAGGCCACCTACGAGCAGTACTTC.